Shown below are 28 T cell receptor beta chains from a single sample sequenced in a study of cytomegalovirus exposure and HLA in healthy donors. PCR primers comprised 60 Vbeta and 13 Jbeta primers. Assay used: immunoSEQ multiplex PCR; TCRdb lists only in-frame clones, some missing. The data contain about 130,000 clones, around four fifths of them singletons. Sequencing used PBMCs. The source of these receptors is a man aged 25-45 years in good health and CMV-seronegative.

V is TRBV9 and J is TRBJ2-5, with TRBD2 identical over 12 bases. This CDR3 has 16 residues. Germline CDR1 SGDLS, CDR2 YYNGEE. Trimming cost V 2 bases and J 4 bases; bases outside gene matches: 6. For the CDR3, the DNA is TGTGCCAGCAGCGTGACTAGCGGGGGTTCAGTAGAGACCCAGTACTTC. It is translated as CASSVTSGGSVETQYF. The complete variable domain, with remaining parts taken from reference TRBV9 and TRBJ2-5, reads DSGVTQTPKHLITATGQRVTLRCSPRSGDLSVYWYQQSLDQGLQFLIQYYNGEERAKGNILERFSAQQFPDLHSELNLSSLELGDSALYFCASSVTSGGSVETQYFGPGTRLLVL.

This chain connects TRBV19 to TRBJ2-1; the match to TRBD2 covers 9 bases. J gave up 7 bases and V 4 bases, and 2 bases lay outside the gene matches. The V gene's germline CDR1 is LNHDA and CDR2 SQIVND (reference sequence). CDR3 length: 13 amino acids. The CDR3 reads CASSTGLANEQFF. For the CDR3, the DNA is TGTGCCAGTAGTACCGGACTAGCGAATGAGCAGTTCTTC.

This clone was seen just once. The chain is built from TRBV30 and TRBJ2-7, with 7 bases identical to TRBD1. CDR3 length: 12 amino acids. J gave up 9 bases and V 3 bases, and 8 bases lay outside the gene matches. The V gene's germline CDR1 is GTSNPN and CDR2 SVGIG (reference sequence). In nucleotides, the CDR3 is TGTGCCTGGAGCGAAACAGGGGATGCGCAGTACTTC. Amino acid sequence: CAWSETGDAQYF.

The CDR3 protein is CASSLVEYQETQYF. The CDR3 region has the DNA TGTGCCAGCAGCTTAGTTGAGTACCAAGAGACCCAGTACTTC. J is TRBJ2-5 and V is TRBV7-8; D not resolved. V shed 1 base and J shed 0 bases, with 6 bases lying between them. There are 14 residues in the CDR3. CDR1 is SGHVS and CDR2 is FQNEAQ in the germline V gene.

J is TRBJ1-2 and V is TRBV30, with D possibly matching TRBD1 (5 bases). Germline assignment: CDR1 GTSNPN and CDR2 SVGIG (reference sequence). The V and J ends lost 3 bases and 0 bases respectively, with 8 bases between them. The CDR3 sequence is 13 residues long. Here the CDR3 reads CAWRGRANYGYTF. As DNA, the CDR3 is TGTGCCTGGAGGGGCAGGGCTAACTATGGCTACACCTTC.

The chain is built from TRBV6-5 and TRBJ2-1; TRBD1 agrees at 8 bases. Per the germline V gene, CDR1 is MNHEY and CDR2 is SVGAGI. With 7 bases clipped from V and 10 bases from J, the junction kept 6 bases outside the gene matches. This CDR3 contains 12 residues. Here the CDR3 reads CASTDRGAEQFF. As DNA, the CDR3 is TGTGCCAGCACCGACAGGGGAGCGGAGCAGTTCTTC.

The chain employs TRBV7-2 and TRBJ1-2; D is unresolved. Trimming stripped 1 base from V and 4 bases from J, with 13 bases between. The CDR3 spans 15 residues. The germline gives CDR1 SGHTA, CDR2 FQGNSA. This CDR3 reads CASSLGQGGVYGYTF. CDR3 sequence (DNA): TGTGCCAGCAGCTTAGGCCAAGGAGGTGTCTATGGCTACACCTTC. Full variable domain (remainder filled in from reference TRBV7-2 and TRBJ1-2): GAGVSQSPSNKVTEKGKDVELRCDPISGHTALYWYRQSLGQGLEFLIYFQGNSAPDKSGLPSDRFSAERTGGSVSTLTIQRTQQEDSAVYLCASSLGQGGVYGYTFGSGTRLTVV.

The chain uses TRBV5-1 and TRBJ2-7, with 7 bases identical to TRBD1. This CDR3 contains 14 residues. The germline V gene has CDR1 SGHRS and CDR2 YFSETQ. With V trimmed by 2 bases and J by 6 bases, 8 bases remained unmatched. The CDR3 loop reads CASSLTGERREQYF. The CDR3 DNA sequence: TGCGCCAGCAGCTTAACAGGGGAGCGACGCGAGCAGTACTTC.

There are a few counts of this clone. This chain joins TRBV10-3 and TRBJ2-7, with D perhaps matching TRBD1 (5 bases). Germline-derived CDR1 and CDR2 are ENHRY and SYGVKD. V lost 7 bases to trimming and J lost 6 bases, with 16 bases between them. The CDR3 has 13 residues. The CDR3 DNA sequence: TGTGCCATCAATGGACAACTCGACGGCGAGCAGTACTTC. This encodes CAINGQLDGEQYF.

This chain uses TRBV28 with TRBJ2-7; 11 nucleotides line up with TRBD1. The germline CDR1 and CDR2 sequences are MDHEN and SYDVKM. Trimming removed 7 bases from V and 2 bases from J; junction bases left unmatched: 7. The CDR3 is 15 amino acids. This chain's CDR3 is CASIPGGQGAYEQYF. The CDR3, as DNA: TGTGCCAGCATCCCGGGGGGACAGGGGGCCTACGAGCAGTACTTC.

This chain uses TRBV5-1 with TRBJ2-6; no clear D gene. CDR1 and CDR2 from the germline V gene are SGHRS and YFSETQ. This CDR3 is 14 amino acids long. The V end lost 4 bases, the J end lost 4 bases, and 9 bases lay between the germline ends. The CDR3 spells CASSQTAGANVLTF. The CDR3 DNA reads TGCGCCAGCAGCCAAACAGCCGGGGCCAACGTCCTGACTTTC. The whole variable domain, remainder taken from reference TRBV5-1 and TRBJ2-6, is KAGVTQTPRYLIKTRGQQVTLSCSPISGHRSVSWYQQTPGQGLQFLFEYFSETQRNKGNFPGRFSGRQFSNSRSEMNVSTLELGDSALYLCASSQTAGANVLTFGAGSRLTVL.

DNA of the CDR3: TGTGCCAGCAGCCAGGGCGGGGCGGCGGACAAAGAGACCCAGTACTTC. This encodes CASSQGGAADKETQYF. V is TRBV5-4 and J is TRBJ2-5; the D gene is possibly TRBD2 (6 bases). Trimming shortened V by 4 bases and J by 3 bases, and 19 bases separated the two germline ends. The CDR3 loop spans 16 amino acids. Germline values: CDR1 SGHNT, CDR2 YYREEE (reference sequence).

V is TRBV7-9 and J is TRBJ2-5, with TRBD2 identical over 9 bases. The J segment lost 1 base and the V segment lost 7 bases, leaving 4 bases of the junction unmatched. This CDR3 contains 14 residues. Germline CDR1 and CDR2: SEHNR and FQNEAQ (reference sequence). The CDR3 DNA follows: TGTGCCAGCACCCTAGCGGGGCTCCAAGAGACCCAGTACTTC. Translation: CASTLAGLQETQYF. Full variable domain (remainder filled in from reference TRBV7-9 and TRBJ2-5): DTGVSQNPRHKITKRGQNVTFRCDPISEHNRLYWYRQTLGQGPEFLTYFQNEAQLEKSRLLSDRFSAERPKGSFSTLEIQRTEQGDSAMYLCASTLAGLQETQYFGPGTRLLVL.

This chain connects TRBV5-1 to TRBJ2-7, with 8 bases lining up with TRBD1. The CDR3 is 14 residues long. Germline loops: CDR1 SGHRS, CDR2 YFSETQ. V lost 5 bases, J lost 1 base, and 5 bases stayed unmatched. CDR3 bases: TGCGCCAGCAGAAAACAGGGGGAATCCTACGAGCAGTACTTC. It is translated as CASRKQGESYEQYF.

The CDR3 region has the DNA TGTGCCAGCAGTTCAACCGCGGGAGGCCGGCGCTACGAGCAGTACTTC. Protein product: CASSSTAGGRRYEQYF. V and J are TRBV6-5 and TRBJ2-5; 8 bases fit TRBD2. The J call is in doubt because the DNA end fits TRBJ2-7 better. Germline V gives CDR1 MNHEY, CDR2 SVGAGI. The CDR3 sequence is 16 residues long.

The J gene is TRBJ2-3, the V gene TRBV19, with TRBD2 matching over 7 bases. This CDR3 contains 15 residues. CDR1 and CDR2 (germline): LNHDA, SQIVND (reference sequence). Trimming removed 11 bases from V and 0 bases from J; junction bases left unmatched: 11. CDR3 DNA sequence: TGTGCCCGGGGGGAAAGCGGGACTAGCACAGATACGCAGTATTTT. Its translation: CARGESGTSTDTQYF.

The rearrangement uses TRBV6-1 and TRBJ2-7, with TRBD2 matching 13 bases. V was pared by 4 bases and J by 0 bases, with 6 bases of the junction left unmatched. CDR1 and CDR2 (germline): MNHNS, SASEGT. CDR3 length: 17 residues. Written as DNA, the CDR3 is TGTGCCAGCAGTGGGTGGACTAGCGGGGGTTACTCCTACGAGCAGTACTTC. Its translation: CASSGWTSGGYSYEQYF.

The chain carries TRBV6-5 and TRBJ2-7, with D possibly being TRBD2 (6 bases). Germline V CDR1 and CDR2: MNHEY, SVGAGI. The CDR3 covers 15 residues. The V gene lost 6 bases and the J gene lost 2 bases, with 17 bases spanning the gap. The CDR3 coding sequence is TGTGCCAGCAGAGAGAGGCAGGCGGGGACCTACGAGCAGTACTTC. Translating gives CASRERQAGTYEQYF.

The chain links TRBV28 to TRBJ1-5; 9 bases map to TRBD1. V lost 8 bases to trimming and J lost 2 bases; unmatched junction nucleotides: 10. The CDR3 runs 16 residues. CDR1 and CDR2 from the germline V gene are MDHEN and SYDVKM. CDR3 DNA: TGTGCCAGCCGGGACAGGGCCTTTGGAGGCAATCAGCCCCAGCATTTT. Translated, it gives CASRDRAFGGNQPQHF.

The chain is built from TRBV28 and TRBJ2-3; no reliable D call. CDR1 is MDHEN, CDR2 SYDVKM, per germline. The V end was cut by 7 bases, the J end by 3 bases, with 8 bases between. The CDR3 length is 12 residues. The CDR3 sequence: CASNMPTDTQYF. CDR3 sequence (DNA): TGTGCCAGCAACATGCCGACAGATACGCAGTATTTT.

This clone was seen a few times. This chain uses TRBV7-8 with TRBJ2-3, with 8 bases lining up with TRBD2. Germline V gives CDR1 SGHVS, CDR2 FQNEAQ. V was clipped by 6 bases and J by 4 bases; unmatched bases: 9. This CDR3 spans 15 amino acids. This chain's CDR3 is CASRQSGSPPDTQYF. As DNA, the CDR3 is TGTGCCAGCAGACAAAGCGGGAGCCCCCCAGATACGCAGTATTTT.

This sequence joins TRBV6-6 and TRBJ2-4, with 7 bases identical to TRBD1. Germline CDR1 and CDR2: MNHNY and SVGAGI (reference sequence). The CDR3 has 16 amino acids. With V trimmed by 0 bases and J by 5 bases, 7 bases remained unmatched. CDR3 loop: CASSYSPGTVENIQYF. CDR3 DNA sequence: TGTGCCAGCAGTTACTCCCCCGGGACAGTGGAAAACATTCAGTACTTC.

The CDR3 sequence: CASRPGQGPGQPQHF. CDR3 bases: TGTGCCAGCAGGCCGGGACAGGGTCCGGGGCAGCCCCAGCATTTT. This chain uses TRBV27 with TRBJ1-5, with TRBD1 identical over 9 bases. The CDR3 is 15 residues long. Germline V gene data show CDR1 as MNHEY and CDR2 as SMNVEV (reference sequence). J lost 7 bases, V lost 6 bases, and 10 bases had no gene match.

The chain recombines TRBV7-3 with TRBJ2-2, with 9 bases matching TRBD1. Germline V gene sequence: CDR1 SGHTA, CDR2 FQGTGA. Trimming removed 8 bases from V and 4 bases from J; junction bases left unmatched: 5. The CDR3 is 14 residues long. CDR3 DNA: TGTGCCAGCCAACAGGGGGCGGCCACCGGGGAGCTGTTTTTT. It codes for CASQQGAATGELFF.

The chain carries TRBV5-1 and TRBJ1-3, with D possibly being TRBD1 (5 bases). CDR3 size: 14 residues. CDR1 SGHRS and CDR2 YFSETQ come from the germline V gene. Between the trimmed V and J ends, which lost 3 bases and 2 bases, there was a span of 9 bases. The CDR3 DNA follows: TGCGCCAGCAGCTCAGGGCCGGCTGGAAACACCATATATTTT. Its protein is CASSSGPAGNTIYF.

The CDR3 protein is CASSELTDQETQYF. CDR3 coding DNA: TGTGCCAGCAGTGAGTTGACAGACCAAGAGACCCAGTACTTC. The chain links TRBV2 to TRBJ2-5; maybe TRBD1 (5 bases). The CDR3 has 14 amino acids. Trimming stripped 3 bases from V and 0 bases from J, with 8 bases between. Germline lookup yields CDR1 SNHLY and CDR2 FYNNEI.

The chain joins TRBV19 to TRBJ2-7, with D unclear. Germline V gives CDR1 LNHDA, CDR2 SQIVND (reference sequence). The V end lost 0 bases, the J end lost 3 bases, and 6 bases lay between the germline ends. The CDR3 sequence is 13 residues long. The CDR3: CASSIDPGYEQYF. As DNA, the CDR3 is TGTGCCAGTAGTATAGATCCCGGCTACGAGCAGTACTTC.

This clone was seen only once. V gene TRBV6-1 combines with J gene TRBJ2-1; tentatively, D is TRBD1 (6 bases). This CDR3 is built from 14 residues. V lost 2 bases and J 5 bases, leaving 10 bases between the germline ends. Germline values: CDR1 MNHNS, CDR2 SASEGT. The CDR3 loop is CASSESDRNNEQFF. DNA of the CDR3: TGTGCCAGCAGTGAATCGGACAGAAACAATGAGCAGTTCTTC.